These 23 T cell receptor beta chains share one sample of origin, sequenced in a study of T-cell reconstitution after alpha-beta-depleted transplantation in children. As it was prepared, the TCRbeta library received unique molecular identifiers. TCRdb recomputed calls from the PCR reads with MiXCR, one row per CDR3 protein. The sample carries around 300,000 distinct CDR3 sequences, 10% recorded once. Sequenced here: PBMCs, sampled before TCRalphabeta/CD19-depleted stem cell transplant. All receptors derive from a boy in the first two years of life with acute myeloid leukemia, due to receive a stem cell transplant.

J is TRBJ2-3 and V is TRBV12-3 or TRBV12-4; TRBD2 agrees at 9 bases. The CDR3 contains 15 residues. J was trimmed by 1 base and V by 6 bases; bases with no gene match: 5. In nucleotides, the CDR3 is TGTGCCAGCAGAAATTTAGCGGGGGGCACAGATACGCAGTATTTT. Its translation is CASRNLAGGTDTQYF.

About this clonotype: This may arise from a read error, as a much more abundant clone is one base away. The chain has TRBV11-2 and TRBJ2-3; 9 bases line up with TRBD2. Per germline, CDR1 SGHAT and CDR2 FQNNGV. The V gene end was trimmed by 1 base and the J gene end by 4 bases; junction bases not matched to a gene: 12. This CDR3 has 18 residues. The CDR3, as DNA: TGTGCCAGCAGCTTAGTCAGATCCGGGACTAGCCTGGCAGATACGCAGTATTTT. Encoded protein: CASSLVRSGTSLADTQYF.

This clonotype was observed at least ten times. J is TRBJ1-1 and V is TRBV12-3 or TRBV12-4, with 8 bases that match TRBD1. This CDR3 comprises 16 residues. With V trimmed by 6 bases and J by 3 bases, 12 bases remained unmatched. CDR3 amino acids: CASSRFGTGGDTEAFF. The CDR3 DNA sequence: TGTGCCAGCAGCAGATTTGGGACAGGTGGGGACACTGAAGCTTTCTTT.

This clonotype was detected a few times. The chain combines TRBV6-5 with TRBJ1-3; D might be TRBD1 (5 bases). V lost 0 bases to trimming and J lost 2 bases, with 17 bases between them. CDR3 size: 18 residues. CDR1 and CDR2 from the germline V gene are MNHEY and SVGAGI. The chain's CDR3 is CASSYSGLLEGTGNTIYF. The DNA for the CDR3 is TGTGCCAGCAGTTACTCGGGACTCCTCGAGGGTACTGGAAACACCATATATTTT.

This clonotype occurred a few times. This sequence joins TRBV20-1 and TRBJ1-5; 8 nucleotides align to TRBD1. The V gene's germline CDR1 is DFQATT and CDR2 SNEGSKA (reference sequence). This CDR3 is 15 amino acids long. With V trimmed by 3 bases and J by 3 bases, 7 bases remained unmatched. The chain's CDR3 is CSASLAGGNNQPQHF. CDR3 coding DNA: TGCAGTGCTAGTCTGGCAGGGGGCAACAATCAGCCCCAGCATTTT.

This clonotype was recorded at least ten times. CDR3: CASSPRLATGETQYF. As DNA, the CDR3 is TGTGCCAGCAGTCCCCGTCTAGCGACGGGAGAGACCCAGTACTTC. The rearrangement uses TRBV27 and TRBJ2-5; D may be TRBD2 (6 bases). V was shortened by 5 bases and J by 4 bases, with 17 bases between the two germline ends. The CDR3 sequence is 15 residues long. Germline CDR1 is MNHEY and CDR2 is SMNVEV (reference sequence).

The chain carries TRBV12-3 or TRBV12-4 and TRBJ1-3; D gene uncertain. The CDR3 consists of 16 residues. The germline V and J ends were trimmed by 5 bases and 4 bases, with 18 bases remaining between them. The CDR3 DNA reads as TGTGCCAGCAGTCCCCGAGGTCTCTGGGGAGGAAACACCATATATTTT. Its protein is CASSPRGLWGGNTIYF.

This clonotype was seen many times. The J gene is TRBJ2-7, the V gene TRBV5-1, with 7 bases matching TRBD1. After removal of 3 bases from V and 11 bases from J, the junction contained 5 bases not matched to a gene. The CDR3 is 11 amino acids. CDR1 and CDR2 (germline): SGHRS, YFSETQ. CDR3 nucleotides: TGCGCCAGCAGCTACCGGGACAGCAAGTACTTC. This translates into CASSYRDSKYF.

This clonotype has ten or more counts. The chain has TRBV12-3 or TRBV12-4 and TRBJ2-4; 12 positions agree with TRBD1. The CDR3 runs 15 residues. J lost 6 bases, V lost 5 bases, and 5 bases had no gene match. CDR3 region: CASSPGTGGTNIQYF. Here the CDR3 DNA reads TGTGCCAGCAGTCCGGGGACAGGGGGCACAAACATTCAGTACTTC.

This clonotype was seen at least ten times. V gene TRBV7-9 combines with J gene TRBJ2-2; the D gene is possibly TRBD2 (5 bases). Trimming removed 2 bases at V and 1 base at J, with 8 bases between. Germline V gene lookup returns CDR1 SEHNR and CDR2 FQNEAQ (reference sequence). The CDR3 consists of 15 residues. CDR3 protein: CASSLSAGNTGELFF. The CDR3 nucleotides read TGTGCCAGCAGCTTATCCGCGGGGAACACCGGGGAGCTGTTTTTT.

This clonotype has ten or more counts. The rearrangement joins TRBV5-6 to TRBJ1-2, with D tentatively TRBD1 (5 bases). There are 14 residues in the CDR3. Trimming cost V 0 bases and J 6 bases, with 12 bases left between them. Germline V gene lookup returns CDR1 SGHDT and CDR2 YYEEEE. The CDR3 spells CASSLGTGFNGYTF. The CDR3 DNA follows: TGTGCCAGCAGCTTGGGAACAGGTTTCAATGGCTACACCTTC. Supplemented by reference TRBV5-6 and TRBJ1-2, the full variable domain reads DAGVTQSPTHLIKTRGQQVTLRCSPKSGHDTVSWYQQALGQGPQFIFQYYEEEERQRGNFPDRFSGHQFPNYSSELNVNALLLGDSALYLCASSLGTGFNGYTFGSGTRLTVV.

The chain couples TRBV6-6 to TRBJ2-4; weak D call: TRBD1 (6 bases). Germline CDR1 reads MNHNY; CDR2 reads SVGAGI (reference sequence). Trimming took off 8 bases at V and 5 bases at J, with 13 bases between the two ends. This CDR3 region has 13 residues. Here the CDR3 DNA reads TGTGCCAGCGCCCGGACAGACCAAAACATTCAGTACTTC. It encodes CASARTDQNIQYF.

Only a few counts were recorded for this clonotype. The gene calls are TRBV2 and TRBJ2-2; possibly TRBD2 for D (6 bases). The germline CDR1 and CDR2 sequences are SNHLY and FYNNEI. There are 15 residues in the CDR3. V was clipped by 1 base and J by 7 bases, with 13 bases between them. CDR3 protein: CASSEDTGLIGELFF. Here the CDR3 DNA reads TGTGCCAGCAGTGAAGATACGGGACTGATCGGGGAGCTGTTTTTT.

This clonotype was recorded many times. This chain joins TRBV28 and TRBJ2-5, with 10 bases identical to TRBD1. Germline V lookup: CDR1 MDHEN, CDR2 SYDVKM. This CDR3 spans 16 amino acids. Trimming at V came to 3 bases and at J to 2 bases, leaving 6 bases not matched to a gene. The CDR3 reads CASSFPGQGNQETQYF. Here the CDR3 DNA reads TGTGCCAGCAGTTTCCCGGGACAGGGGAATCAAGAGACCCAGTACTTC.

This clonotype was seen at least ten times. The rearrangement uses TRBV12-3 or TRBV12-4 and TRBJ2-1, with 11 bases identical to TRBD2. Unmatched junction bases numbered 15, after V lost 5 bases and J lost 6 bases. There are 18 residues in the CDR3. In nucleotides, the CDR3 is TGTGCCAGCAGTGTCCCAAGAAGCGGACTAGCGGGTGCCAATGAGCAGTTCTTC. This encodes CASSVPRSGLAGANEQFF.

This clonotype was recorded at least ten times. The chain employs TRBV18 and TRBJ1-1; D is undetermined. The CDR3 has 12 amino acids. Germline CDR1 KGHSH, CDR2 LQKENI. The V gene lost 3 bases and the J gene lost 9 bases, with 11 bases spanning the gap. The CDR3 region has the DNA TGTGCCAGCTCACCTCTTGAGAAGAAAGCTTTCTTT. Translated: CASSPLEKKAFF. The variable domain in full, completed from reference TRBV18 and TRBJ1-1, reads NAGVMQNPRHLVRRRGQEARLRCSPMKGHSHVYWYRQLPEEGLKFMVYLQKENIIDESGMPKERFSAEFPKEGPSILRIQQVVRGDSAAYFCASSPLEKKAFFGQGTRLTVV.

The chain joins TRBV23-1 to TRBJ2-3; the D gene is possibly TRBD1 (6 bases). TRBV23-1 is marked as an open reading frame, function uncertain. Trimming took 7 bases from V and 4 from J, leaving 12 bases between them. This CDR3 region has 13 residues. The CDR3 DNA reads TGCGCCAGCACTACTAAGGGGGCAGATACGCAGTATTTT. Its protein product is CASTTKGADTQYF.

On this clonotype itself: One base away lies a much larger clone, so this may be a sequencing read error. The chain uses TRBV3-1 and TRBJ2-2; 7 positions match TRBD1. CDR1 is LGHDT, CDR2 YNNKEL, per germline (reference sequence). The CDR3 runs 18 residues. DNA for the CDR3: TGTGCCTGCAGTTTCAACTTCGCGACAGGGTCGAACACCGGGGAGCTGTTTTTT. Translation gives CACSFNFATGSNTGELFF.

This clonotype has a count of ten or more. It is unclear where the CDR3 begins or ends on the DNA, so no DNA is shown, and the CDR3 is as TCRdb lists it. V usage is TRBV10-3 and J usage is TRBJ2-2. CDR1 and CDR2 from the germline V gene are ENHRY and SYGVKD. The CDR3 has 13 residues if both end residues are counted. This chain's CDR3 is CAISSSGAGELFF.

This clonotype was seen a handful of times. J is TRBJ2-7 and V is TRBV5-1; TRBD1 aligns across 8 bases. CDR1 SGHRS and CDR2 YFSETQ come from the germline V gene. J lost 3 bases, V lost 0 bases, and 11 bases had no gene match. The CDR3 runs 17 residues. Here the CDR3 DNA reads TGCGCCAGCAGCTTGGATGAGTGGCAGGGGGCTAACTACGAGCAGTACTTC. It codes for CASSLDEWQGANYEQYF.

This clonotype was observed a handful of times. The genes are TRBV6-6 and TRBJ1-5; D is uncertain. Germline assignment: CDR1 MNHNY and CDR2 SVGAGI (reference sequence). V lost 6 bases and J lost 9, with 15 bases in between. This CDR3 has 13 residues. The CDR3 DNA reads as TGTGCCAGCAGCCGTTACCCTGGTTGGCCCCAGCATTTT. Translation gives CASSRYPGWPQHF.

V and J are TRBV12-3 or TRBV12-4 and TRBJ2-7; D perhaps matches TRBD1 (7 bases). The ends were cut back, 4 bases at V and 4 bases at J, with 11 bases in the middle. CDR3 length equals 13 residues. CDR3: CASSSSGGYEQYF. CDR3 nucleotides: TGTGCCAGCAGTTCTTCAGGGGGGTACGAGCAGTACTTC.

This clonotype was observed a few times. The chain is built from TRBV30 and TRBJ2-1; D possibly uses TRBD1 or TRBD2 (5 bases each). Deletions cut 4 bases from V and 6 bases from J, with 10 bases between. This CDR3 spans 12 amino acids. Germline assignment: CDR1 GTSNPN and CDR2 SVGIG (reference sequence). The CDR3: CAWNRDLNEQFF. CDR3 bases: TGTGCCTGGAATCGGGACCTCAATGAGCAGTTCTTC.